These T cell receptor beta chains were read from a single sample in a study of blood T cell repertoires in COVID-19. Measured with immunoSEQ multiplex PCR; TCRdb has only the in-frame clones, and not every one. This sample carries a few hundred thousand clones, 88% of them seen once, and the ten largest clones take approximately 3%. The sample was PBMCs or T cells enriched from blood (not recorded which). These receptors all stem from a woman between 45 and 60 years old who had recovered from COVID-19. The CDR3 runs from the conserved cysteine through the conserved F or W. The D gene is left open where the match is weak. The size entry is marked missing in some rows and otherwise reads once, few, many or a size class.

TRBJ2-3	-	TRBV7-9	TRBD2	15	TGTGCCAGCAGCTCGGGACTAGGGGGCACAGATACGCAGTATTTT	CASSSGLGGTDTQYF
TRBJ2-7	-	TRBV28	-	15	TGTGCCAGCAATGCGAAGGGCAGGGGGGTCTACGAGCAGTACTTC	CASNAKGRGVYEQYF
TRBJ2-3	-	TRBV5-6	-	17	TGTGCCAGCAGCTTGGTGGGGGCCACCACAGACAGAGATACGCAGTATTTT	CASSLVGATTDRDTQYF
TRBJ2-4	-	TRBV27	TRBD2	19	TGTGCCAGCAGGCCCTGGGGGACTAGCGAATTTGCTGCCAAAAACATTCAGTACTTC	CASRPWGTSEFAAKNIQYF
TRBJ1-6	-	TRBV5-4	-	14	TGTGCCAGCAGCTTGGACAGGGATAATTCACCCCTCCACTTT	CASSLDRDNSPLHF
TRBJ1-2	-	TRBV18	TRBD1	15	TGTGCCAGCTCACCGTTACAGGGGTTGCACTATGGCTACACCTTC	CASSPLQGLHYGYTF
TRBJ1-6	-	TRBV30	-	13	TGTGCCTGGCTACCCTTCGAGGATTCACCCCTCCACTTT	CAWLPFEDSPLHF
TRBJ2-3	-	TRBV7-2	TRBD1	16	TGTGCCAGCAGCTTACTCCCGGGACAGGGGGCAGATACGCAGTATTTT	CASSLLPGQGADTQYF
TRBJ2-5	-	TRBV7-6	-	15	TGTGCCAGCAGCTTGGTCAGGGGCGCTGTCGAGACCCAGTACTTC	CASSLVRGAVETQYF
TRBJ2-7	-	TRBV4-3	-	15	TGCGCCAGCAGCCCCCGGCAGGGTGCTCTCTACGAGCAGTACTTC	CASSPRQGALYEQYF
TRBJ1-2	-	TRBV3-1/TRBV3-2	-	15	TGTGCCAGCAGCCCCGAGAGGGCAGAGGGCCAGGGCTACACCTTC	CASSPERAEGQGYTF
TRBJ2-1	once	TRBV6-5	TRBD2	12	TGTGCCAGCACCCTAGCGGGAGGCGAGCAGTTCTTC	CASTLAGGEQFF
TRBJ1-2	few	TRBV27	TRBD1	14	TGTGCCAGCGGACCCGGACAGGAAATTTATGGCTACACCTTC	CASGPGQEIYGYTF
TRBJ1-2	-	TRBV9	-	17	TGTGCCAGCGGCGTAACGGGACTCCTCGGGGCTAACTATGGCTACACCTTC	CASGVTGLLGANYGYTF
TRBJ1-5	-	TRBV6-5	-	15	TGTGCCAGCAGCGTAGGGACACATAGCAATCAGCCCCAGCATTTT	CASSVGTHSNQPQHF
TRBJ2-1	-	TRBV18	-	13	TGTGCCAGCTCACCAGTCCCTTTACTTGAGCAGTTCTTC	CASSPVPLLEQFF
TRBJ1-2	-	TRBV7-3	-	15	TGTGCCAGCAGCCTCGGACGCTGGGAAGGAGGGGGCTACACCTTC	CASSLGRWEGGGYTF
TRBJ2-1	-	TRBV18	-	16	TGTGCCAGCTCACCACCGGAGGGGTATAGTAACAATGAGCAGTTCTTC	CASSPPEGYSNNEQFF
TRBJ2-5	-	TRBV7-3	-	16	TGTGCCAGCAGCTTAAATCCGTCGATCGAGCAAGAGACCCAGTACTTC	CASSLNPSIEQETQYF
TRBJ2-7	-	TRBV28	TRBD2	14	TGTGCCAGCTTGGAAGGACTAGCGGGACGCGAGCAGTACTTC	CASLEGLAGREQYF
TRBJ1-1	-	TRBV19	TRBD1	16	TGTGCCAGTAGGCCCTCCCCGGGACAGGGGAACACTGAAGCTTTCTTT	CASRPSPGQGNTEAFF
TRBJ1-2	-	TRBV6-5	-	14	TGTGCCAGCACCGAATCAGGAGGAGGCTATGGCTACACCTTC	CASTESGGGYGYTF
TRBJ1-1	-	TRBV28	-	12	TGTGCCACTATAGGAGACAGGCATGAAGCTTTCTTT	CATIGDRHEAFF
TRBJ1-2	-	TRBV19	-	12	TGTGCCAGCGCGGACTGGAAATATGGCTACACCTTC	CASADWKYGYTF
TRBJ2-5	once	TRBV29-1	-	11	TGCAGCGTTGTAATAAGCGAGACCCAGTACTTC	CSVVISETQYF
TRBJ2-1	-	TRBV6-4	-	10	TGTGCCAGCAGATATTATGAGCAGTTCTTC	CASRYYEQFF
TRBJ2-7	-	TRBV18	TRBD1	13	TGTGCCAGCTCACCCGGGACAGGGAGGGAGCAGTACTTC	CASSPGTGREQYF
TRBJ2-1	-	TRBV18	TRBD2	15	TGTGCCAGCTCACCACGAGGACTAGCGAGCAATGAGCAGTTCTTC	CASSPRGLASNEQFF